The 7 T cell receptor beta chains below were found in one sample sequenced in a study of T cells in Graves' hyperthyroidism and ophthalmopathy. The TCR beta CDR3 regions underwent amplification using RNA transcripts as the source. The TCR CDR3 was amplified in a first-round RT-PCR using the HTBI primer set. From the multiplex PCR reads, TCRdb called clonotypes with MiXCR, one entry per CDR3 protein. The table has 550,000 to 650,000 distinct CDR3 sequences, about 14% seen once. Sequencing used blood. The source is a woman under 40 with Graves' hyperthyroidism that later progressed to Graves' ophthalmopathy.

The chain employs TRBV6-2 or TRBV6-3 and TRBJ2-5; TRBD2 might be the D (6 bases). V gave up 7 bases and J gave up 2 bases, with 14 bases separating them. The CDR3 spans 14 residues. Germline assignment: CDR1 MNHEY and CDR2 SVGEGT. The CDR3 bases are TGTGCCAGCACGGAGGGAACAAAACAAGAGACCCAGTACTTC. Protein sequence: CASTEGTKQETQYF.

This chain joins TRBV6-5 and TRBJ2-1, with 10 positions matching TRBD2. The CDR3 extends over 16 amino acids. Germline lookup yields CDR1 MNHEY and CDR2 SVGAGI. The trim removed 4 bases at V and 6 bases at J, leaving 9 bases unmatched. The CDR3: CASSSGLAARPNEQFF. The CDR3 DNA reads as TGTGCCAGCAGTTCCGGACTAGCGGCACGTCCCAATGAGCAGTTCTTC.

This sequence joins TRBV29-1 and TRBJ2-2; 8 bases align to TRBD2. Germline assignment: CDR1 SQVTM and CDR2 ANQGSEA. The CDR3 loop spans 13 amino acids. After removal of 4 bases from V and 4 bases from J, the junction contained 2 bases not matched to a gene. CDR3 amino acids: CSVVLAGTGELFF. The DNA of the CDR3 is TGCAGCGTTGTCCTAGCGGGCACCGGGGAGCTGTTTTTT.

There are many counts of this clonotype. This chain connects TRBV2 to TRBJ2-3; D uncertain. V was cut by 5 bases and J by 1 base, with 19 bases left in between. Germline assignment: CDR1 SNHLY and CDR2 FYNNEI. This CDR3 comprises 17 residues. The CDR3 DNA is TGTGCCAGCAGTTCGGACCTACGAGGCGGAGGCACAGATACGCAGTATTTT. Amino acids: CASSSDLRGGGTDTQYF.

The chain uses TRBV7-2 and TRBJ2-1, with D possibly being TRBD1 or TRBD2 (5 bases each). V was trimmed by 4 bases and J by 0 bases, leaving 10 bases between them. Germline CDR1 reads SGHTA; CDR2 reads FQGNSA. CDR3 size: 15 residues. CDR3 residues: CASSYSGLSYNEQFF. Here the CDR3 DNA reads TGTGCCAGCAGCTACTCGGGGCTCTCCTACAATGAGCAGTTCTTC.

In DNA form, the CDR3 reads TGTGCCAGCAGCTTACTTACTCGGGTGGTAATGTCAGGAATTCAGAATGGCTACACCTTC. Translation: CASSLLTRVVMSGIQNGYTF. The J gene is TRBJ1-2, the V gene TRBV13, with unresolved D. The CDR3 is 20 residues long. CDR1 is PRHDT, CDR2 FYEKMQ, per germline (reference sequence). The germline V and J ends were trimmed by 2 bases and 6 bases, with 31 bases remaining between them.

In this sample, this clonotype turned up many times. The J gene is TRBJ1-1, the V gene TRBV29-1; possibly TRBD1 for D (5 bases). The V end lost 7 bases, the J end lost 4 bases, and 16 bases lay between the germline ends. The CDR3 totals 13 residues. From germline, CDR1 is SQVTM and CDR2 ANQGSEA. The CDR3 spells CSGGGGGGTEAFF. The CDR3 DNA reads TGCAGCGGGGGAGGTGGGGGGGGCACTGAAGCTTTCTTT.